This T cell receptor (beta chain) was recovered during a study of shared clonotypes between healthy human individuals (TCRdb year 2020). Study-level background: The cohort included three men and a couple of women between 18 and 49 years of age. The study deeply sequenced blood TCR repertoires of about five healthy adults to estimate repertoire size and the extent of clonotype sharing between individuals. Leukapheresis yielded between about 0.94 and 9.5 billion PBMCs per donor. Different laboratories and diverse techniques were used to prepare libraries and sequence TCR repertoires, to increase sequencing depth and limit assay-specific biases. For each donor, three plates each were used for CD4 naive and CD4 memory, two plates were used for CD8 naive, and one plate was used for CD8 memory. The paper's findings and limits, for the study overall: Clonotypes shared by all four sorted-subset donors showed higher generation probabilities than non-shared clonotypes. Because the study included a small number of donors, the genetic and exposure-history diversity represented was limited. About 5% of naive CD4, 3% to 4% of naive CD8, approximately 2.2% of memory CD4, and less than 0.45% of memory CD8 clonotypes were shared across several donors. Pairwise subsampling indicated that sequencing depth was expected to affect the degree of clonotype sharing among donors. Naive subsets generally had larger estimated clonotype richness than memory subsets did. Sampling was restricted to blood, and TCR repertoires in tissue are likely to differ from TCR repertoires in blood. Incomplete sequencing was indicated by rarefaction of sorted-subset datasets, despite the large sequencing depth.

TCR CDR3 regions were amplified from genomic DNA by multiplex PCR using the deep immunoSEQ assay. Extracted genomic DNA from each cell subset was distributed evenly across all wells of several immunoSEQ 96-well plates, and each plate was treated as a replicate. For sorted subsets, each replicate PCR was loaded with 200 ng genomic DNA, equivalent to 30,000 or so T cell genomes. The purified libraries were quantified using a Qubit 3.0 fluorometer, sized with a Bioanalyzer 2100, and then quantified again using the KAPA Library Quantification kit. Every immunoSEQ 96-well plate was sequenced on a dedicated single-read 150-cycle Illumina NextSeq 550 flow cell. Processing in the source paper ran as follows. Because only junctional sequences without quality scores were contained in the immunoSEQ output, filtering matching that applied to full-length reads could not be performed. To assign V/J genes and CDR3, sequences were annotated using PyIR, a Python wrapper for IgBLAST v1.9, with IMGT germline references. Reads were removed for weak V/J assignments (E-value above 1e-6), missing CDR3, stop codons, out-of-frame junctions, or ambiguous translated residues. A V3J clonotype was defined by an identical inferred V gene, J gene, and CDR3 amino acid sequence. Percentage overlap between repertoires was computed as shared unique clonotypes divided by the size of the smaller repertoire. Repertoire richness was assessed with RTK rarefaction, the Chao1 estimator, and Recon v2.1 estimates of unobserved clonotypes. For all TCRbeta clonotypes obtained by the gDNA method from a handful of donors, generation probabilities were computed with OLGA. Sourced from immuneACCESS, this table was stored by TCRdb with only in-frame sequences that have V and J called. A share of the clones is absent; for the studies checked, an unresolved V gene accounts for under half, and the remainder has no known explanation. From that table come the V and J calls and clone size; the DNA was used to work out D and trimming. The sample table records more than 2 million clones; roughly 96% of these occur just once. Together, the top ten hold 0.13% of the sample.

Deletion took 4 bases off V and 10 bases off J, with a span of 26 bases between the germline ends. The CDR3 starts with the cysteine, ends with the phenylalanine, and has 18 residues. Left in the record is the CDR3 DNA by itself, 54 bases read in frame from the first base. As encoded in the germline V gene, CDR1 is MDHEN while CDR2 is SYDVKM. Donors were healthy HIV-negative adults with no recently reported acute infections or vaccinations. Only Caucasian adults living in Nashville, Tennessee, USA were represented among the donors. CD4+ T cells were enriched by magnetic negative selection; naive cells were then positively selected on CD45RA, and the negative fraction formed the memory subset. Blood was collected by leukapheresis, and PBMCs were isolated by Ficoll-Histopaque density gradient centrifugation and then cryopreserved in liquid nitrogen vapor phase. Analytical flow cytometry was used to check the purity and quantity of each magnetically sorted T cell population. Genomic DNA was isolated from every sorted fraction and measured by UV absorbance on a Nanodrop 2000c.

A note on this clone: What this receptor recognizes is not known. Base quality data are lacking; no much larger clone is found one base away.

The V gene is TRBV28 and the J gene is TRBJ1-6, with TRBD1 tentatively as D gene (6 bases match). This clonotype originated in a man in his late teens or twenties in good health. The source material was naive CD4+ T cells sorted from blood. According to the study, the label for this sample's cell subset or site signals: CD45RA+ positively selected. The DNA sequence reads TGTGCCAGCAGTTCTGGGGTCAGGGTCCGGACAGTGAACTCACCCCTCCACTTT. Its translation is CASSSGVRVRTVNSPLHF.